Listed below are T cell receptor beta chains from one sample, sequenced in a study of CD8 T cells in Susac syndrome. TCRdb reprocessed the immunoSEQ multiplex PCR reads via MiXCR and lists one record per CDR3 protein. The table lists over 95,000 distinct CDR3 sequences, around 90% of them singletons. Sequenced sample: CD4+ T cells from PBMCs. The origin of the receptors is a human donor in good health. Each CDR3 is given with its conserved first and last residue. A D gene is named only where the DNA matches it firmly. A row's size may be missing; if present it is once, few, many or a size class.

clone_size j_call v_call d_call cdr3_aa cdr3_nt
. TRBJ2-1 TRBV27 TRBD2 CASSPYSGRAAYNEQFF TGTGCCAGCAGTCCGTATAGCGGGAGGGCAGCCTACAATGAGCAGTTCTTC
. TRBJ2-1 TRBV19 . CASSIGSNNEQFF TGTGCCAGTAGTATCGGGTCAAACAATGAGCAGTTCTTC
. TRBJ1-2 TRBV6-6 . CASTNPAYGYTF TGTGCCAGCACCAACCCGGCCTATGGCTACACCTTC
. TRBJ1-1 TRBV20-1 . CSALGDGSLNTEAFF TGCAGTGCTTTGGGAGACGGAAGCTTGAACACTGAAGCTTTCTTT
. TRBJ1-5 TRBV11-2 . CASSLEAYQPQHF TGTGCCAGCAGCTTAGAGGCGTACCAGCCCCAGCATTTT
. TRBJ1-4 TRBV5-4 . CASSRGGRGEKLFF TGTGCCAGCAGTCGTGGAGGTAGGGGTGAAAAACTGTTTTTT
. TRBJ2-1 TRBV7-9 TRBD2 CASSLRGLAGGPHEQFF TGTGCCAGCAGCTTAAGAGGACTAGCGGGGGGGCCTCATGAGCAGTTCTTC
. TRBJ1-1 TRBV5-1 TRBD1 CASSPGGTAEAEAFF TGCGCCAGCAGCCCCGGAGGGACAGCCGAGGCTGAAGCTTTCTTT
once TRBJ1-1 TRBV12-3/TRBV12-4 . CASSLAQRGKAFF TGTGCCAGCAGTTTAGCGCAGCGGGGGAAAGCTTTCTTT
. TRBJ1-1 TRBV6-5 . CASRGTEAFF TGTGCCAGCCGAGGCACTGAAGCTTTCTTT
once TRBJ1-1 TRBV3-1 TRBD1 CASSPTGTENTEAFF TGTGCCAGCAGCCCCACCGGGACAGAGAACACTGAAGCTTTCTTT
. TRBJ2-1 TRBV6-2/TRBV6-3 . CASAPPGRKRDNEQFF TGTGCCAGCGCTCCGCCGGGAAGGAAACGGGACAATGAGCAGTTCTTC